The 4 T cell receptor beta chains in this list originate from one sample, sequenced in a study of blood T cell repertoires in COVID-19. Profiling relied on immunoSEQ multiplex PCR, and the TCRdb table lists in-frame clones only, not all of them. The sample lists about 80,000 clones, roughly four fifths occurring once. The sequencing sample was made of peripheral blood. The receptors here all came from a human donor in a cohort sampled during active COVID-19.

The chain recombines TRBV7-9 with TRBJ2-3; D perhaps matches TRBD1 (5 bases). Trimming removed 4 bases at V and 2 bases at J, with 10 bases between. This CDR3 has 14 residues. Germline CDR1 reads SEHNR; CDR2 reads FQNEAQ (reference sequence). CDR3 sequence reads: CASSSGPITDTQYF. The CDR3 DNA reads as TGTGCCAGCAGCTCAGGGCCTATCACAGATACGCAGTATTTT.

This chain uses TRBV10-3 with TRBJ1-1; D uncertain. V lost 1 base, J lost 5 bases, and 14 bases lay in between. The CDR3 runs 15 residues. Germline V gene sequence: CDR1 ENHRY, CDR2 SYGVKD. For the CDR3, the DNA is TGTGCCATCAGTGAGTATGAGGGAAGTAAGACTGAAGCTTTCTTT. Translated, it gives CAISEYEGSKTEAFF.

V and J are TRBV6-1 and TRBJ2-7; TRBD1 aligns across 8 bases. CDR3 size: 14 residues. Germline CDR1 and CDR2: MNHNS and SASEGT. Trimming took 1 base from V and 1 from J; bases not matched to a gene: 0. In DNA form, the CDR3 reads TGTGCCAGCAGTGAAGACAGGGGGTCCTACGAGCAGTACTTC. This translates into CASSEDRGSYEQYF.

The V and J genes are TRBV11-3 and TRBJ2-5; the match to TRBD2 covers 12 bases. Trimming took 1 base from V and 1 from J; bases not matched to a gene: 4. Germline assignment: CDR1 SGHNT and CDR2 YENEEA. The CDR3 consists of 17 residues. The CDR3 nucleotides are TGTGCCAGCAGCTTAGTGCTAGCGGGGGGGTCCCAAGAGACCCAGTACTTC. The encoded protein is CASSLVLAGGSQETQYF.